The present TCR beta chain was sequenced within a study of blood T cell repertoires in COVID-19. Clones were read by immunoSEQ multiplex PCR, and TCRdb kept only the in-frame ones, dropping some. The data show a few hundred thousand clones, with nearly 90% seen just once and less than 15% held by the top ten. The receptor comes from a woman between 18 and 29 years old who had recovered from COVID-19. Sequenced: peripheral blood.

The CDR3, as DNA: TGTGCCAGCAGCTTGGGGGGAGCCGCCTACGAGCAGTACTTC. This encodes CASSLGGAAYEQYF. The chain employs TRBV5-5 and TRBJ2-7, with D possibly matching TRBD2 (5 bases). V was trimmed by 0 bases and J by 2 bases, leaving 9 bases between them. Germline V gene sequence: CDR1 SGHKS, CDR2 YYEKEE (reference sequence). The CDR3 sequence is 14 residues long.